This paragraph covers one TCR beta chain sequence. Its antigen remains unknown. These data originate in a study of T cell repertoires in cytomegalovirus infection. Study-level background: Public TCR beta signatures were indicative of both CMV infection and a matching HLA type. Overall study results and limits: In two of eight donors, the top clonotype was HLA-C-restricted CMV-specific. Public TCR beta family frequency separated CMV-and-HLA carriers, including in an independent cohort.

TCRdb processed the reads anew with MiXCR; each CDR3 protein has one entry. In the table there are some 600,000 distinct CDR3 sequences, approximately 24% of which are singletons. The CDR3 extends over 15 amino acids. Trimming took 0 bases from V and 3 from J; bases not matched to a gene: 4. Germline V gene sequence: CDR1 MNHNY, CDR2 SVGAGI (reference sequence). The sequence came from a human donor in good health (CMV status not recorded). Some clones in this sample may be carry-over from other donors' samples. The chain uses TRBV6-6 and TRBJ2-7; TRBD2 matches at 8 bases. Sequenced input: CD8+ T cells from PBMCs. This CDR3 is CASSYSLAGLYEQYF. The CDR3 DNA reads as TGTGCCAGCAGTTACTCCTTAGCGGGGCTCTACGAGCAGTACTTC.